These 14 T cell receptor beta chains were sequenced from one sample in a study of T cell responses to AZD1222 COVID-19 vaccine. The protocol was immunoSEQ multiplex PCR, while the TCRdb copy is restricted to in-frame clones and leaves out a portion. In the table there are 90,000 to 150,000 clones, 88% of which are singletons. Sample: peripheral blood, taken 28 days after the second AZD1222 dose. The source is an adult who received the AZD1222 COVID-19 vaccine.

This clone was seen a single time. The chain carries TRBV6-4 and TRBJ2-1; TRBD1 aligns across 8 bases. Germline loops: CDR1 MRHNA, CDR2 SNTAGT. The CDR3 sequence is 15 residues long. V was clipped by 6 bases and J by 1 base; unmatched bases: 5. The CDR3: CASSITGGSYNEQFF. The CDR3 DNA reads as TGTGCCAGCAGCATAACAGGGGGATCCTACAATGAGCAGTTCTTC.

The chain joins TRBV25-1 to TRBJ2-3, with 7 positions matching TRBD2. Germline V gene lookup returns CDR1 MGHDK and CDR2 SYGVNS. V gave up 7 bases and J gave up 0 bases; unmatched junction bases: 7. The CDR3 consists of 15 residues. The CDR3: CASISGDLSTDTQYF. The CDR3 nucleotides read TGTGCCAGCATAAGCGGGGATCTTAGCACAGATACGCAGTATTTT.

This chain uses TRBV6-1 with TRBJ2-1; no definite D call. The CDR3 has 17 residues. Germline loops: CDR1 MNHNS, CDR2 SASEGT. V lost 2 bases and J 3 bases, leaving 17 bases between the germline ends. The CDR3 reads CASSEQASVSYYNEQFF. The CDR3 DNA follows: TGTGCCAGCAGTGAACAGGCTTCCGTGAGCTACTACAATGAGCAGTTCTTC.

The chain recombines TRBV29-1 with TRBJ2-3; no firm D call. The CDR3 is 14 amino acids. Germline values: CDR1 SQVTM, CDR2 ANQGSEA. Between the trimmed V and J ends, which lost 5 bases and 6 bases, there was a span of 18 bases. As DNA, the CDR3 is TGCAGCGTTCGGGCCGCTAGTTTATACGATACGCAGTATTTT. Amino acids: CSVRAASLYDTQYF.

The rearrangement uses TRBV29-1 and TRBJ2-5, with TRBD2 identical over 7 bases. CDR3 size: 14 residues. The germline gives CDR1 SQVTM, CDR2 ANQGSEA. Germline trimming cut 3 bases from V and 2 bases from J; bases unmatched to any gene: 6. The CDR3 loop reads CSVEGAGWQETQYF. CDR3 coding DNA: TGCAGCGTTGAGGGAGCGGGGTGGCAAGAGACCCAGTACTTC. The full variable domain, with the rest looked up from reference TRBV29-1 and TRBJ2-5, is SAVISQKPSRDICQRGTSLTIQCQVDSQVTMMFWYRQQPGQSLTLIATANQGSEATYESGFVIDKFPISRPNLTFSTLTVSNMSPEDSSIYLCSVEGAGWQETQYFGPGTRLLVL.

The V call is TRBV13, the J call TRBJ2-7; D is uncertain. Looked up from germline, CDR1 is PRHDT and CDR2 is FYEKMQ (reference sequence). Trimming left V 5 bases short and J 1 base short, with 12 bases between. This CDR3 is 14 amino acids long. The CDR3 sequence is CASSVETPSYEQYF. The DNA for the CDR3 is TGTGCCAGCAGCGTGGAGACACCGTCCTACGAGCAGTACTTC.

V is TRBV27 and J is TRBJ2-1; 7 bases match TRBD2. Unmatched junction bases numbered 7, after V lost 3 bases and J lost 5 bases. Germline lookup yields CDR1 MNHEY and CDR2 SMNVEV (reference sequence). The CDR3 extends over 15 amino acids. The CDR3 spells CASSFGLAANNEQFF. The CDR3 DNA reads as TGTGCCAGCAGTTTTGGTCTAGCGGCTAACAATGAGCAGTTCTTC.

This chain uses TRBV4-1 with TRBJ2-7, with a possible D match to TRBD2 (5 bases). The CDR3 consists of 14 residues. Per germline, CDR1 MGHRA and CDR2 YSYEKL. Deletions cut 6 bases from V and 0 bases from J, with 12 bases between. The CDR3 nucleotides are TGCGCCAGCAGGGGGATTGGGAGCTCCTACGAGCAGTACTTC. This encodes CASRGIGSSYEQYF.

The V call is TRBV4-3, the J call TRBJ1-2; perhaps TRBD1 as D (6 bases). The CDR3 contains 15 residues. Germline V gene sequence: CDR1 LGHNA, CDR2 YSLEER. Trimming removed 0 bases from V and 5 bases from J, with 13 bases in between. The CDR3, as DNA: TGCGCCAGCAGCCAAGATCGGGGGGCGCGTTATGGCTACACCTTC. It translates to CASSQDRGARYGYTF.

CDR3 bases: TGTGCCAGCAGTGACTCGAGGAGCCAGTACTTC. Its protein product is CASSDSRSQYF. This chain joins TRBV6-4 and TRBJ2-7, with D hard to call. The CDR3 loop spans 11 amino acids. Germline V CDR1 and CDR2: MRHNA, SNTAGT. The ends were cut back, 0 bases at V and 10 bases at J, with 7 bases in the middle.

This chain links TRBV6-5 with TRBJ2-7; either TRBD1 or TRBD2 may supply D (5 bases each). This CDR3 has 15 residues. Trimming stripped 5 bases from V and 5 bases from J, with 19 bases between. Germline V gene sequence: CDR1 MNHEY, CDR2 SVGAGI. The CDR3 sequence: CASSTRDRVRHEQYF. CDR3 nucleotides: TGTGCCAGCAGTACCCGGGACCGGGTAAGACACGAGCAGTACTTC.

The gene calls are TRBV7-2 and TRBJ1-2, with TRBD1 matching 8 bases. The germline gives CDR1 SGHTA, CDR2 FQGNSA. The CDR3 covers 12 residues. J was trimmed by 7 bases and V by 4 bases; bases with no gene match: 2. CDR3 region: CASSSDRGGYTF. The DNA for the CDR3 is TGTGCCAGCAGCTCAGACAGGGGTGGCTACACCTTC.

In this sample, this clone turned up once. The chain recombines TRBV25-1 with TRBJ2-5; the match to TRBD2 covers 9 bases. CDR1 and CDR2 (germline): MGHDK, SYGVNS. The junction had 11 bases not matched to a gene; V was cut back by 5 bases and J by 1 base. The CDR3 has 17 amino acids. The CDR3 region has the DNA TGTGCCAGCAGTAAATTAGCGGGGGTGAAGATCCAAGAGACCCAGTACTTC. Protein: CASSKLAGVKIQETQYF.

The chain employs TRBV5-1 and TRBJ2-1; 7 bases align to TRBD2. The CDR3 runs 16 residues. CDR1 is SGHRS and CDR2 is YFSETQ in the germline V gene. Losses at the gene ends were 5 bases for V and 6 bases for J; bases not matched to a gene: 14. In nucleotides, the CDR3 is TGCGCCAGCAGTTGGACGTCTGGCGGGAGTCTCAATGAGCAGTTCTTC. Protein product: CASSWTSGGSLNEQFF. Combining the CDR3 with reference TRBV5-1 and TRBJ2-1 gives the whole variable domain KAGVTQTPRYLIKTRGQQVTLSCSPISGHRSVSWYQQTPGQGLQFLFEYFSETQRNKGNFPGRFSGRQFSNSRSEMNVSTLELGDSALYLCASSWTSGGSLNEQFFGPGTRLTVL.